The TCR beta chain under discussion was sequenced for a study of blood T cell repertoires in COVID-19. Clones were sequenced by immunoSEQ multiplex PCR, and TCRdb holds only the in-frame ones, with some missing. Among about 140,000 clones listed, more than 75% were seen once. CDR1 is MNHEY, CDR2 SVGAGI, per germline. With 4 bases clipped from V and 6 bases from J, the junction kept 6 bases outside the gene matches. The CDR3 consists of 14 residues. V is TRBV6-5 and J is TRBJ2-7; 10 positions agree with TRBD1. This receptor was identified in a human donor in a cohort sampled during active COVID-19. Sequencing was done on a sample of peripheral blood. CDR3 in DNA: TGTGCCAGCAGTTCCCGACAGGGGGCTCTCGAGCAGTACTTC. Translated, it gives CASSSRQGALEQYF.